A selection of T cell receptor beta chains follows, all from one sample in a study of blood T cell repertoires in COVID-19. Sequencing was performed with immunoSEQ multiplex PCR; in TCRdb, only in-frame clones are kept and a portion is missing. Seen here are 150,000 to 250,000 clones, 87% observed once, and the top ten hold 2% to 2.5%. Sequenced input: PBMCs or T cells enriched from blood (not recorded which). These receptor sequences come from a woman in her 30s who had recovered from COVID-19. CDR3s include the opening cysteine and the closing phenylalanine or tryptophan. The order of the fields is D gene, clone size, J gene, V gene, CDR3 DNA, CDR3 protein. D genes are given only for firm matches. Where a row states a size, it is once, few, many or the class of an expanded clone; other rows omit it.

>-|-|TRBJ1-1|TRBV30
TGTGCCTGGAGTGTAGGTTCTTCCAGGTTCACTGAAGCTTTCTTT
CAWSVGSSRFTEAFF
>TRBD1|-|TRBJ2-5|TRBV7-9
TGTGCCAGCAGCTACAGGGGGCAAGAGACCCAGTACTTC
CASSYRGQETQYF
>-|-|TRBJ2-4|TRBV30
TGTGCCTGGAGCGTAGGGGTGGGGTTCAACATTCAGTACTTC
CAWSVGVGFNIQYF
>-|-|TRBJ1-1|TRBV25-1
TGTGCCAGCAGTTCCACCTCCACAGCTGAAGCTTTCTTT
CASSSTSTAEAFF
>-|-|TRBJ1-1|TRBV13
TGTGCCAGCAGCCCACGGTCTCTTTCCGCTGAAGCTTTCTTT
CASSPRSLSAEAFF
>TRBD2|-|TRBJ2-3|TRBV14
TGTGCCAGCAGCAACGGACTAGCGGGAACAACAGATACGCAGTATTTT
CASSNGLAGTTDTQYF
>TRBD2|-|TRBJ2-2|TRBV7-3
TGTGCCAGCAGACAGACTAGCGGGGGCCTTAACACCGGGGAGCTGTTTTTT
CASRQTSGGLNTGELFF
>TRBD1|few|TRBJ1-5|TRBV2
TGTGCCAGCAGTGGACAGGGACAAGTAAGAGACCAGCATTTT
CASSGQGQVRDQHF
>-|-|TRBJ2-5|TRBV6-5
TGTGCCAGCAGTCAGGGGGGTGAGACCCAGTACTTC
CASSQGGETQYF
>TRBD1|once|TRBJ1-2|TRBV3-1/TRBV3-2
TGTGCCAGCAGCCGGACAGGGTCAAACTATGGCTACACCTTC
CASSRTGSNYGYTF
>-|-|TRBJ2-2|TRBV6-5
TGTGCCAGCAGGGACTTCAACACCGGGGAGCTGTTTTTT
CASRDFNTGELFF
>TRBD2|-|TRBJ2-7|TRBV18
TGTGCCAGCTCACCACCGATTTGGACTAGCGGGAGCTACGAGCAGTACTTC
CASSPPIWTSGSYEQYF
>TRBD1|-|TRBJ1-2|TRBV7-9
TGTGCCAGCAGCCTACTTTATCCGGGACAGGGAGCCAAATTGGGGGGCTACACCTTC
CASSLLYPGQGAKLGGYTF
>-|-|TRBJ1-2|TRBV11-3
TGTGCCAGCAGCTTATCACAGACGGACTATGGCTACACCTTC
CASSLSQTDYGYTF